This T cell receptor (beta chain) originates from a study of CD8 T cells in Susac syndrome. The CDR3 is 12 residues long. Germline V gene sequence: CDR1 MNHNY, CDR2 SVGAGI (reference sequence). V lost 6 bases to trimming and J lost 1 base, with 6 bases between them. Reverse transcription of roughly 0.5 to 1 ug RNA was performed with random hexamers. The immunoSEQ assay covered 54 Vbeta and 13 Jbeta segments for CDR3. MiXCR was run by TCRdb on the immunoSEQ multiplex PCR reads, yielding one entry per CDR3 protein. The sample has about 200,000 distinct CDR3 sequences, 90% to 95% seen once. TCR beta from blood CD8+ and CD4+ T cells was sequenced. TEMRA cells were FACS-enriched, unlike CD8+ and CD4+ T cells, which were negatively isolated.

The receptor comes from a human donor in good health. This chain joins TRBV6-6 and TRBJ2-5; D remains ambiguous. The specimen sequenced was CD4+ T cells from PBMCs. DNA of the CDR3: TGTGCCAGCAGGGGCGGCCAAGAGACCCAGTACTTC. Its protein is CASRGGQETQYF.